Detailed here is one T cell receptor beta chain. No antigen is known for it. Germline V lookup: CDR1 SGHRS, CDR2 YFSETQ. The CDR3 extends over 15 amino acids. The ends were cut back, 7 bases at V and 2 bases at J, with 17 bases in the middle. The source of the sample is a study of radiotherapy plus CTLA-4 blockade in lung cancer. Whole-study findings and limits: The best predictor of response was reported to be early blood T cell clone dynamics, with interferon-beta.

TCRdb's copy holds only in-frame clones and misses some; the assay was immunoSEQ multiplex PCR. The sample lists some 110,000 clones, approximately 84% occurring once. The specimen was peripheral blood, collected from a patient treated with radiotherapy plus ipilimumab. The TCR sequence derives from a human donor with non-small cell lung cancer who had a partial response to radiotherapy plus ipilimumab. This chain uses TRBV5-1 with TRBJ2-3, with D maybe TRBD2 (6 bases). The CDR3 protein is CASGKEGRTTDTQYF. The CDR3 DNA reads TGCGCCAGCGGAAAGGAGGGGAGAACCACAGATACGCAGTATTTT.